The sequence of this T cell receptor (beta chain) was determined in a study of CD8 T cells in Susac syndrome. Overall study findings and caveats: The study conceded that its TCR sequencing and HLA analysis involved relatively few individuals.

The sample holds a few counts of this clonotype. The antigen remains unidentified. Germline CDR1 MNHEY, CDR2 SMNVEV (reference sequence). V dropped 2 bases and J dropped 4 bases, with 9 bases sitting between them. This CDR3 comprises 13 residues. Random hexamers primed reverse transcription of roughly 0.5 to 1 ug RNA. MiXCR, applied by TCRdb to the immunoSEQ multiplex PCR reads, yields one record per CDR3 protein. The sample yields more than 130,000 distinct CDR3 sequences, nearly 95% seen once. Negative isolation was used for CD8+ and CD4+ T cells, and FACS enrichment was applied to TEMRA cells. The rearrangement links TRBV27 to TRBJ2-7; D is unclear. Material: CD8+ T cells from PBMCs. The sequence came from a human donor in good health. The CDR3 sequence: CASSLGGFYEQYF. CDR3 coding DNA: TGTGCCAGCAGTTTAGGTGGGTTTTACGAGCAGTACTTC.